This T cell receptor (beta chain) derives from a study of CD8 T cells in ankylosing spondylitis. Whole-study findings and limits: Previously reported in reactive arthritis synovial fluid and blood were some of the motif variants. What seemed typical of ankylosing spondylitis blood was a TCR beta motif built from about 8 highly homologous variants.

A quantitative 5'-RACE method, one with molecular barcodes, was used to make TCR beta libraries. MiXCR, run by TCRdb on the 5' RACE reads, gives a single entry per CDR3 protein. There are 700,000 to 1,000,000 distinct CDR3 sequences in the sample; about 12% occur only once, and 0.51% lies in the top ten. This clonotype showed up many times. Antigen: not known. CDR3 length: 13 residues. The V end lost 6 bases, the J end lost 3 bases, and 12 bases lay between the germline ends. CDR1 is SGHTA and CDR2 is FQGNSA in the germline V gene. The J gene is TRBJ2-7, the V gene TRBV7-2, with D possibly being TRBD1 or TRBD2 (5 bases each). The receptor's source is a male donor with ankylosing spondylitis. The sequencing sample was made of blood, either unsorted or a sorted T cell fraction (not recorded which). CDR3 sequence reads: CASSIGTGYEQYF. CDR3 DNA: TGTGCCAGCAGTATAGGGACGGGCTACGAGCAGTACTTC.